The next 30 T cell receptor beta chains were all read from a single sample in a study of blood T cell repertoires in COVID-19. The assay was immunoSEQ multiplex PCR, and TCRdb's table has in-frame clones only and misses some. Of about 180,000 clones in the sample, 85% to 90% are singletons; the top ten hold 2% to 2.5%. Sequenced sample: PBMCs or T cells enriched from blood (not recorded which). The receptor source for this set is a woman aged 40 to 49 with acute COVID-19.

V usage is TRBV11-3 and J usage is TRBJ2-2; 12 nucleotides match TRBD1. The junction had 8 bases not matched to a gene; V was cut back by 5 bases and J by 7 bases. CDR3 length: 16 amino acids. CDR1 is SGHNT, CDR2 YENEEA, per germline. The CDR3 DNA sequence: TGTGCCAGCAGCCAGGGACAGGGGGCTAGAGTCGGGGAGCTGTTTTTT. Its protein is CASSQGQGARVGELFF. Drawing the rest from reference TRBV11-3 and TRBJ2-2, the complete variable domain is EAGVVQSPRYKIIEKKQPVAFWCNPISGHNTLYWYLQNLGQGPELLIRYENEEAVDDSQLPKDRFSAERLKGVDSTLKIQPAELGDSAVYLCASSQGQGARVGELFFGEGSRLTVL.

V usage is TRBV5-6 and J usage is TRBJ1-3, with D perhaps TRBD1 (6 bases). The germline CDR1 and CDR2 sequences are SGHDT and YYEEEE. V gave up 0 bases and J gave up 4 bases, with 11 bases separating them. The CDR3 covers 15 residues. The CDR3 nucleotides read TGTGCCAGCAGCTTGGCAGGGGAGTCCGGAAACACCATATATTTT. It specifies CASSLAGESGNTIYF.

This sequence joins TRBV6-5 and TRBJ2-7; 7 bases agree with TRBD2. Germline V lookup: CDR1 MNHEY, CDR2 SVGAGI. Trimming took 8 bases from V and 4 from J; bases not matched to a gene: 5. The CDR3 loop spans 12 amino acids. The CDR3 reads CASGRVYYEQYF. CDR3 sequence (DNA): TGTGCCAGCGGGAGGGTGTATTACGAGCAGTACTTC.

The genes are TRBV29-1 and TRBJ1-2; D is uncertain. V was clipped by 0 bases and J by 3 bases, with 11 bases between them. Germline CDR1 is SQVTM and CDR2 is ANQGSEA. The CDR3 is 14 amino acids. The CDR3 protein is CSVEDSGQDYGYTF. The CDR3, as DNA: TGCAGCGTTGAAGATAGTGGGCAGGACTATGGCTACACCTTC. The full variable domain, its missing parts supplied by reference TRBV29-1 and TRBJ1-2, is SAVISQKPSRDICQRGTSLTIQCQVDSQVTMMFWYRQQPGQSLTLIATANQGSEATYESGFVIDKFPISRPNLTFSTLTVSNMSPEDSSIYLCSVEDSGQDYGYTFGSGTRLTVV.

The rearrangement uses TRBV9 and TRBJ1-2; perhaps TRBD1 as D (6 bases). In germline, CDR1 is SGDLS, CDR2 YYNGEE. V shed 0 bases and J shed 1 base, with 10 bases lying between them. The CDR3 contains 15 residues. CDR3 residues: CASSVGQANNYGYTF. The DNA of the CDR3 is TGTGCCAGCAGCGTAGGACAGGCTAATAACTATGGCTACACCTTC.

The V call is TRBV5-1, the J call TRBJ2-3; 9 nucleotides line up with TRBD2. CDR3 length: 16 amino acids. CDR1 is SGHRS, CDR2 YFSETQ, per germline. The junction had 12 bases not matched to a gene; V was cut back by 6 bases and J by 4 bases. This CDR3 is CASTTGGLASADTQYF. In nucleotides, the CDR3 is TGCGCCAGCACAACGGGAGGACTAGCGTCGGCAGATACGCAGTATTTT. The variable domain in full, completed from reference TRBV5-1 and TRBJ2-3, reads KAGVTQTPRYLIKTRGQQVTLSCSPISGHRSVSWYQQTPGQGLQFLFEYFSETQRNKGNFPGRFSGRQFSNSRSEMNVSTLELGDSALYLCASTTGGLASADTQYFGPGTRLTVL.

To note about this clone: Other DNA sequences in this sample translate to the same CDR3. This chain links TRBV5-5 with TRBJ1-1, with D tentatively TRBD1 (5 bases). Trimming shortened V by 1 base and J by 1 base, and 5 bases separated the two germline ends. The CDR3 is made up of 13 amino acids. CDR1 is SGHKS and CDR2 is YYEKEE in the germline V gene (reference sequence). CDR3 sequence: CASSLQGNTEAFF. The CDR3 DNA reads TGTGCCAGCAGCTTGCAGGGGAACACTGAAGCTTTCTTT.

V and J are TRBV28 and TRBJ1-2, with D tentatively TRBD1 (6 bases). Between the trimmed V and J ends, which lost 9 bases and 2 bases, there was a span of 16 bases. Germline CDR1 and CDR2: MDHEN and SYDVKM. This CDR3 has 14 residues. CDR3 bases: TGTGCCAGTTTGCAGGGGTTCGAGAACTATGGCTACACCTTC. This translates into CASLQGFENYGYTF.

This chain joins TRBV7-9 and TRBJ1-5; no clear D. Germline assignment: CDR1 SEHNR and CDR2 FQNEAQ (reference sequence). V lost 5 bases to trimming and J lost 7 bases, with 9 bases between them. The CDR3 extends over 12 amino acids. For the CDR3, the DNA is TGTGCCAGCAGCACGGGATTGCAGCCCCAGCATTTT. This gives the protein CASSTGLQPQHF.

The rearrangement uses TRBV25-1 and TRBJ1-2, with TRBD1 matching 9 bases. This CDR3 is built from 14 residues. Germline assignment: CDR1 MGHDK and CDR2 SYGVNS. V lost 4 bases to trimming and J lost 6 bases; unmatched junction nucleotides: 6. CDR3 sequence reads: CASSANRGLDGYTF. The CDR3 DNA reads TGTGCCAGCAGTGCCAACAGGGGGCTTGATGGCTACACCTTC.

V and J are TRBV3-1 (or the pseudogene TRBV3-2) and TRBJ2-2; D perhaps matches TRBD2 (6 bases). V was trimmed by 6 bases and J by 5 bases, leaving 16 bases between them. The CDR3 covers 15 residues. Per the germline V gene, CDR1 is LGHDT and CDR2 is YNNKEL (reference sequence). CDR3 in DNA: TGTGCCAGCAGTGTGAGCGGTGCGGGGACCGGGGAGCTGTTTTTT. Protein: CASSVSGAGTGELFF.

The chain recombines TRBV19 with TRBJ2-2; TRBD1 is a possible D gene (5 bases). The germline V gene has CDR1 LNHDA and CDR2 SQIVND (reference sequence). Trimming cost V 4 bases and J 3 bases, with 9 bases left between them. The CDR3 is 14 amino acids. In DNA, the CDR3 is TGTGCCAGTAGTAGCCAGGGCGACACCGGGGAGCTGTTTTTT. Translation: CASSSQGDTGELFF.

This sequence joins TRBV7-9 and TRBJ2-1; 10 bases line up with TRBD2. CDR1 and CDR2 from the germline V gene are SEHNR and FQNEAQ (reference sequence). The CDR3 has 17 residues. J gave up 2 bases and V 0 bases, and 4 bases lay outside the gene matches. The DNA of the CDR3 is TGTGCCAGCAGCTTAGCCATTACTAGCGGGGCCTACAATGAGCAGTTCTTC. Its translation is CASSLAITSGAYNEQFF.

The chain couples TRBV7-9 to TRBJ1-6; D not resolved. Trimming cost V 5 bases and J 8 bases, with 13 bases left between them. The CDR3 is 14 residues long. Per germline, CDR1 SEHNR and CDR2 FQNEAQ (reference sequence). For the CDR3, the DNA is TGTGCCAGCAGCCGCGAGGGTGGGCATTCACCCCTCCACTTT. Translated, it gives CASSREGGHSPLHF. The full variable domain, with the rest looked up from reference TRBV7-9 and TRBJ1-6, is DTGVSQNPRHKITKRGQNVTFRCDPISEHNRLYWYRQTLGQGPEFLTYFQNEAQLEKSRLLSDRFSAERPKGSFSTLEIQRTEQGDSAMYLCASSREGGHSPLHFGNGTRLTVT.

The rearrangement links TRBV12-5 to TRBJ2-3, with 11 nucleotides matching TRBD2. This CDR3 has 17 residues. After removal of 1 base from V and 1 base from J, the junction contained 4 bases not matched to a gene. Germline assignment: CDR1 LGHNT and CDR2 FRNRAP. The CDR3 loop is CASGLAGTSGGTDTQYF. CDR3 DNA sequence: TGTGCTAGTGGTTTGGCAGGGACTAGCGGCGGCACAGATACGCAGTATTTT.

This chain uses TRBV3-1 (or the pseudogene TRBV3-2) with TRBJ2-1; the match to TRBD2 covers 9 bases. CDR1 is LGHDT and CDR2 is YNNKEL in the germline V gene (reference sequence). The CDR3 consists of 17 residues. Trimming took 0 bases from V and 5 from J; bases not matched to a gene: 8. The DNA for the CDR3 is TGTGCCAGCAGCCAAGATAAGTCGCTAGCGGGGAACAATGAGCAGTTCTTC. Protein: CASSQDKSLAGNNEQFF.

V gene TRBV9 combines with J gene TRBJ2-5, with TRBD2 matching over 9 bases. V gave up 4 bases and J gave up 4 bases; unmatched junction bases: 5. Germline lookup yields CDR1 SGDLS and CDR2 YYNGEE. CDR3 length: 14 residues. The CDR3 loop is CASSFARGGETQYF. CDR3 coding DNA: TGTGCCAGCAGCTTTGCGCGGGGGGGAGAGACCCAGTACTTC.

J is TRBJ1-5 and V is TRBV18; 7 bases map to TRBD1. The germline V gene has CDR1 KGHSH and CDR2 LQKENI. This CDR3 has 15 amino acids. V lost 2 bases to trimming and J lost 4 bases; unmatched junction nucleotides: 5. The CDR3 protein is CASSPGEGANQPQHF. The CDR3 DNA follows: TGTGCCAGCTCACCAGGCGAGGGGGCTAATCAGCCCCAGCATTTT.

The rearrangement links TRBV14 to TRBJ2-1; 9 bases are a match to TRBD2. V shed 3 bases and J 7 bases; nucleotides not matched to a gene: 7. Germline CDR1 is SGHDN and CDR2 is FVKESK. The CDR3 covers 15 residues. CDR3 sequence: CASSQMGAGGNEQFF. The CDR3 coding sequence is TGTGCCAGCAGCCAGATGGGAGCGGGAGGAAATGAGCAGTTCTTC.

The chain combines TRBV19 with TRBJ2-1; TRBD2 aligns across 10 bases. The CDR3 runs to 14 residues. Per the germline V gene, CDR1 is LNHDA and CDR2 is SQIVND (reference sequence). The V and J ends lost 5 bases and 8 bases, in that order; junction bases with no gene match: 6. The CDR3 coding sequence is TGTGCCAGTAGTCCTTGGACTAGCGGCGATGAGCAGTTCTTC. Encoded protein: CASSPWTSGDEQFF.

This clone was seen a handful of times. CDR3 region: CASKGHPTEAFF. The DNA for the CDR3 is TGTGCCAGCAAGGGGCATCCGACTGAAGCTTTCTTT. This sequence joins TRBV28 and TRBJ1-1; D is possibly TRBD1 (5 bases). From germline, CDR1 is MDHEN and CDR2 SYDVKM. The CDR3 consists of 12 residues. Trimming shortened V by 7 bases and J by 5 bases, and 11 bases separated the two germline ends.

V usage is TRBV19 and J usage is TRBJ2-5, with 8 nucleotides matching TRBD1. CDR3 length equals 13 residues. Trimming cost V 5 bases and J 4 bases; bases outside gene matches: 3. Germline loops: CDR1 LNHDA, CDR2 SQIVND (reference sequence). The CDR3 spells CASSATGAETQYF. For the CDR3, the DNA is TGTGCCAGTAGTGCGACAGGGGCAGAGACCCAGTACTTC.

The J gene is TRBJ1-1, the V gene TRBV7-9; D unclear. The CDR3 totals 13 residues. Germline values: CDR1 SEHNR, CDR2 FQNEAQ (reference sequence). Trimming stripped 3 bases from V and 3 bases from J, with 8 bases between. The CDR3 nucleotides are TGTGCCAGCAGCTTGCTAGAGTACACTGAAGCTTTCTTT. Its translation: CASSLLEYTEAFF.

This chain joins TRBV2 and TRBJ1-1, with 8 bases aligning to TRBD1. The germline V gene encodes CDR1 SNHLY and CDR2 FYNNEI. J was trimmed by 6 bases and V by 6 bases; bases with no gene match: 6. This CDR3 contains 13 residues. CDR3 nucleotide sequence: TGTGCCAGCAGCGTCAGGGGGCGGGCTGAAGCTTTCTTT. Encoded protein: CASSVRGRAEAFF.

This rearrangement joins TRBV2 to TRBJ1-1; unclear D gene. Between the trimmed V and J ends, which lost 6 bases and 0 bases, there was a span of 8 bases. CDR1 is SNHLY and CDR2 is FYNNEI in the germline V gene. The CDR3 runs 13 residues. CDR3 amino acids: CASRDSLNTEAFF. Here the CDR3 DNA reads TGTGCCAGCAGAGATAGTTTGAACACTGAAGCTTTCTTT.

V and J are TRBV29-1 and TRBJ1-4; D gene ambiguous. Germline V gives CDR1 SQVTM, CDR2 ANQGSEA. V was pared by 1 base and J by 8 bases, with 17 bases between. This CDR3 is 15 amino acids long. In DNA, the CDR3 is TGCAGCGTTGAAGTAGAAGAGGGTTTGGAGGAAAAACTGTTTTTT. Protein product: CSVEVEEGLEEKLFF. Full variable domain (missing parts from reference TRBV29-1 and TRBJ1-4): SAVISQKPSRDICQRGTSLTIQCQVDSQVTMMFWYRQQPGQSLTLIATANQGSEATYESGFVIDKFPISRPNLTFSTLTVSNMSPEDSSIYLCSVEVEEGLEEKLFFGSGTQLSVL.

The chain has TRBV15 and TRBJ2-1; D might be TRBD2 (5 bases). CDR1 LNHNV and CDR2 YYDKDF come from the germline V gene (reference sequence). V was clipped by 4 bases and J by 0 bases, with 16 bases between them. The CDR3 consists of 17 residues. The CDR3 is CATSITGIRSSYNEQFF. CDR3 nucleotide sequence: TGTGCCACCAGCATCACGGGAATCAGGAGCTCCTACAATGAGCAGTTCTTC.

This clone was detected only a few times. As DNA, the CDR3 is TGTGCCTGGAGTGCCCCCCCGGGTAATGGCTACACCTTC. It is translated as CAWSAPPGNGYTF. The gene calls are TRBV30 and TRBJ1-2, with no clear D. Per germline, CDR1 GTSNPN and CDR2 SVGIG (reference sequence). V was cut by 1 base and J by 6 bases, with 12 bases left in between. This CDR3 has 13 residues.

This chain connects TRBV24-1 to TRBJ2-3; 9 bases align to TRBD2. The CDR3 has 15 residues. Germline V gene sequence: CDR1 KGHDR, CDR2 SFDVKD. V gave up 4 bases and J gave up 10 bases; unmatched junction bases: 11. The CDR3 DNA follows: TGTGCCACCAGTGACCGTCGGACTAGCGTCTTTGCGCAGTATTTT. Encoded protein: CATSDRRTSVFAQYF.

This chain joins TRBV7-9 and TRBJ1-2; D unresolved. V gave up 3 bases and J gave up 3 bases, with 5 bases separating them. This CDR3 is 12 amino acids long. Germline-derived CDR1 and CDR2 are SEHNR and FQNEAQ (reference sequence). CDR3 in amino acids: CASSFGDYGYTF. The CDR3 DNA follows: TGTGCCAGCAGCTTTGGAGACTATGGCTACACCTTC.